This entry is about one T cell receptor beta chain. Its matching antigen is unknown. One heparinised draw, averaging around 120 mL, was taken per donor. The study reverse transcribed the entire isolated RNA, so it sequenced expressed TCRB transcripts. Data came from immunoSEQ multiplex PCR; TCRdb stores just in-frame clones and leaves some out. Among about 28,000 clones listed, almost 65% were seen once. V was pared by 3 bases and J by 0 bases, with 18 bases of the junction left unmatched. The CDR3 contains 20 residues. CDR1 and CDR2 from the germline V gene are PRHDT and FYEKMQ (reference sequence). This sample was included in a study of beta chain features in type 1 diabetes. Looking at the study overall: All samples together contributed some 100,000,000 sorted cells for examination.

Study-wide results and limits: A moderate, significant TCRB CDR3 shortening appeared in type 1 diabetes across four CD4+ subsets.

This clonotype was obtained from a woman in her 30s with type 1 diabetes. Sequencing was performed on Tregs from blood. V is TRBV13 and J is TRBJ2-7; 9 nucleotides agree with TRBD1. The CDR3 here is CASSFRPLPGQGLSSYEQYF. In DNA, the CDR3 is TGTGCCAGCAGCTTTAGGCCTCTACCGGGACAGGGCCTAAGCTCCTACGAGCAGTACTTC.